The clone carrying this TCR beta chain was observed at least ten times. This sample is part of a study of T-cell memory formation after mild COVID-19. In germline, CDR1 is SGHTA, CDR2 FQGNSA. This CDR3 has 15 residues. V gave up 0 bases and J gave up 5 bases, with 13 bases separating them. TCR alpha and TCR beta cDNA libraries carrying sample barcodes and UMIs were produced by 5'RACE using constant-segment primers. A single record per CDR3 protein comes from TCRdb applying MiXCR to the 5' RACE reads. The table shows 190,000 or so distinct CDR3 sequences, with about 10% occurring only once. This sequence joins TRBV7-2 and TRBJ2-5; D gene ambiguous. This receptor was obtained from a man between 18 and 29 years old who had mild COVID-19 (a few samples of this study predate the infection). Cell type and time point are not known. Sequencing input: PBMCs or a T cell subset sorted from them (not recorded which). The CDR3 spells CASSLALISMETQYF. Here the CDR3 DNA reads TGTGCCAGCAGCTTAGCGCTGATTAGCATGGAGACCCAGTACTTC.